This T cell receptor beta chain comes out of a study of vaccination and CD4 T cells after COVID-19. As for treatment: roughly 10-day PBMC culture with coronavirus spike peptide pools or control peptides (ViraFEST assay). Remarks on this clonotype: Antigen unknown.

CDR1 MNHEY and CDR2 SVGAGI come from the germline V gene. V lost 0 bases to trimming and J lost 8 bases, with 8 bases between them. This CDR3 is 14 amino acids long. Sequenced with the Oncomine TCR Beta short-read assay was DNA taken from cultured CD4+ T cells. A single record per CDR3 protein comes from TCRdb applying MiXCR to the PCR reads. The table shows roughly 21,000 distinct CDR3 sequences, with around two thirds occurring only once. This sequence originates from a human donor who received a COVID-19 vaccine. The starting material was CD4+ T cells from blood, cultured in vitro, obtained before SARS-CoV-2 vaccination. This chain joins TRBV6-5 and TRBJ1-6; D perhaps matches TRBD1 (6 bases). The CDR3 loop is CASSYSAGDSPLHF. CDR3 DNA sequence: TGTGCCAGCAGTTACTCGGCAGGGGATTCACCCCTCCACTTT.